The 24 T cell receptor beta chains below were found in one sample sequenced in a study of T cells in Graves' hyperthyroidism and ophthalmopathy. From RNA transcripts, TCR beta CDR3 regions were amplified. The HTBI primer set was used in a first-round RT-PCR of the TCR CDR3. TCRdb processed the multiplex PCR reads anew with MiXCR; each CDR3 protein has one entry. The sample yields 270,000 or so distinct CDR3 sequences, around 15% seen once. Sequenced: blood. The receptors were gathered from a woman aged 45-59 years with Graves' hyperthyroidism that later progressed to Graves' ophthalmopathy.

This clonotype was observed many times. The chain combines TRBV2 with TRBJ1-5, with 7 bases identical to TRBD1. The CDR3 sequence is 16 residues long. Germline V gene data show CDR1 as SNHLY and CDR2 as FYNNEI. V was pared by 6 bases and J by 6 bases, with 14 bases of the junction left unmatched. CDR3 protein: CASRAPGQRGAQPQHF. The DNA of the CDR3 is TGTGCCAGCAGAGCGCCGGGACAGCGGGGGGCTCAGCCCCAGCATTTT.

The chain joins TRBV2 to TRBJ1-6; 8 positions match TRBD1. The CDR3 loop spans 15 amino acids. CDR1 SNHLY and CDR2 FYNNEI come from the germline V gene. Germline trimming cut 2 bases from V and 7 bases from J; bases unmatched to any gene: 4. In DNA form, the CDR3 reads TGTGCCAGCAGTGAACAGGGGGCGAGGAATTCACCCCTCCACTTT. This translates into CASSEQGARNSPLHF.

A word on this clonotype: The final CDR3 position lacks the conserved phenylalanine or tryptophan, pointing to a likely read error. The V gene is TRBV7-9, the J gene TRBJ2-1; D remains ambiguous. The CDR3 totals 14 residues. Trimming cost V 6 bases and J 0 bases, with 9 bases left between them. Germline CDR1 and CDR2: SEHNR and FQNEAQ (reference sequence). DNA of the CDR3: TGTGCCAGCAGAACCGCCTCCTCCTACAATGAGCAGTTCTCC. Translation: CASRTASSYNEQFS.

Concerning this clonotype itself: Given a much more abundant clone one base away, this may be a read error. The chain employs TRBV4-2 and TRBJ1-1; D not resolved. The CDR3 spans 14 residues. Germline CDR1 LGHNA, CDR2 YNFKEQ. This chain's CDR3 is CASSQDVVNTGAFF. The DNA for the CDR3 is TGTGCCAGCAGCCAAGACGTGGTGAACACTGGAGCTTTCTTT.

In this sample, this clonotype turned up once. The rearrangement joins TRBV28 to TRBJ1-5, with no clear D. Trimming stripped 10 bases from V and 11 bases from J, with 21 bases between. The CDR3 length is 13 residues. Germline V gives CDR1 MDHEN, CDR2 SYDVKM. CDR3 loop: CATLPEVREAQHF. The DNA of the CDR3 is TGTGCCACTTTACCGGAGGTCCGGGAAGCCCAGCATTTT. Filled out from reference TRBV28 and TRBJ1-5, the complete variable domain reads DVKVTQSSRYLVKRTGEKVFLECVQDMDHENMFWYRQDPGLGLRLIYFSYDVKMKEKGDIPEGYSVSREKKERFSLILESASTNQTSMYLCATLPEVREAQHFGDGTRLSIL.

This clonotype turned up a few times. The J gene is TRBJ2-1, the V gene TRBV6-5; D is perhaps TRBD1 (5 bases). From germline, CDR1 is MNHEY and CDR2 SVGAGI. The CDR3 consists of 15 residues. V lost 2 bases to trimming and J lost 0 bases, with 8 bases between them. The CDR3 sequence: CASSYGADSYNEQFF. CDR3 DNA: TGTGCCAGCAGTTACGGGGCAGACTCCTACAATGAGCAGTTCTTC.

This clonotype came up many times. The chain recombines TRBV28 with TRBJ1-6, with 9 bases that match TRBD1. Losses at the gene ends were 8 bases for V and 7 bases for J; bases not matched to a gene: 9. The germline V gene has CDR1 MDHEN and CDR2 SYDVKM. The CDR3 contains 15 residues. The CDR3 DNA reads TGTGCCAGCTGCCTTAGGGGGACAGGGAATTCACCCCTCCACTTT. It codes for CASCLRGTGNSPLHF.

This clonotype was observed many times. J is TRBJ2-5 and V is TRBV5-1, with D maybe TRBD2 (6 bases). Trimming pared 4 bases from V and 2 bases from J, leaving 15 bases between. The CDR3 totals 15 residues. Per the germline V gene, CDR1 is SGHRS and CDR2 is YFSETQ. The CDR3 here is CASSPGTAGQETQYF. CDR3 coding DNA: TGCGCCAGCAGCCCCGGGACGGCGGGGCAAGAGACCCAGTACTTC. Full variable domain (outside the CDR3, taken from reference TRBV5-1 and TRBJ2-5): KAGVTQTPRYLIKTRGQQVTLSCSPISGHRSVSWYQQTPGQGLQFLFEYFSETQRNKGNFPGRFSGRQFSNSRSEMNVSTLELGDSALYLCASSPGTAGQETQYFGPGTRLLVL.

At least ten counts were recorded for this clonotype. The V gene is TRBV7-9, the J gene TRBJ2-3; maybe TRBD1 (6 bases). Germline CDR1 is SEHNR and CDR2 is FQNEAQ (reference sequence). There are 17 residues in the CDR3. The V gene lost 2 bases and the J gene lost 4 bases, with 19 bases spanning the gap. The CDR3 sequence is CASSLSSGTLGADTQYF. CDR3 DNA sequence: TGTGCCAGCAGCTTATCCTCCGGGACACTCGGGGCAGATACGCAGTATTTT.

This clonotype was seen at least ten times. The chain links TRBV5-1 to TRBJ2-5; 10 bases align to TRBD2. Germline V gene sequence: CDR1 SGHRS, CDR2 YFSETQ. J gave up 5 bases and V 1 base, and 8 bases lay outside the gene matches. The CDR3 is 16 amino acids. The DNA of the CDR3 is TGCGCCAGCAGCTTGTTCCTAGCGGGAGAAGGGGAGACCCAGTACTTC. Protein sequence: CASSLFLAGEGETQYF.

This clonotype was observed at least ten times. The rearrangement joins TRBV15 to TRBJ2-5; the D is unclear. This CDR3 has 15 amino acids. V was cut by 0 bases and J by 4 bases, with 12 bases left in between. The germline V gene has CDR1 LNHNV and CDR2 YYDKDF (reference sequence). CDR3 sequence: CATSRDWRFRETQYF. In nucleotides, the CDR3 is TGTGCCACCAGCAGAGATTGGCGGTTTCGAGAGACCCAGTACTTC.

V gene TRBV25-1 combines with J gene TRBJ2-6; no definite D call. CDR3 length: 17 amino acids. The germline CDR1 and CDR2 sequences are MGHDK and SYGVNS. V lost 1 base and J lost 1, with 11 bases in between. The CDR3 bases are TGTGCCAGCAGTGAATTGGGCCGAGCTTCTGGGGCCAACGTCCTGACTTTC. Translated, it gives CASSELGRASGANVLTF. Filled out from reference TRBV25-1 and TRBJ2-6, the complete variable domain reads EADIYQTPRYLVIGTGKKITLECSQTMGHDKMYWYQQDPGMELHLIHYSYGVNSTEKGDLSSESTVSRIRTEHFPLTLESARPSHTSQYLCASSELGRASGANVLTFGAGSRLTVL.

This clonotype has more than one count but fewer than ten. The V gene is TRBV4-1, the J gene TRBJ2-7, with a weak D call TRBD2 (5 bases). The CDR3 has 14 residues. Germline V gene lookup returns CDR1 MGHRA and CDR2 YSYEKL. V was pared by 1 base and J by 3 bases, with 10 bases between. CDR3 protein: CASSQGDGLYEQYF. The DNA for the CDR3 is TGCGCCAGCAGCCAAGGAGACGGACTCTACGAGCAGTACTTC.

This clonotype has ten or more counts. The CDR3 DNA reads as TGCAGCGTCGCCAGGACAGGGGGTTCGAGCACTGAAGCTTTCTTT. Encoded protein: CSVARTGGSSTEAFF. The chain combines TRBV29-1 with TRBJ1-1; 10 positions agree with TRBD1. Germline values: CDR1 SQVTM, CDR2 ANQGSEA. The CDR3 covers 15 residues. The trim removed 6 bases at V and 4 bases at J, leaving 11 bases unmatched. Looking up the rest from reference TRBV29-1 and TRBJ1-1 gives the full variable domain: SAVISQKPSRDICQRGTSLTIQCQVDSQVTMMFWYRQQPGQSLTLIATANQGSEATYESGFVIDKFPISRPNLTFSTLTVSNMSPEDSSIYLCSVARTGGSSTEAFFGQGTRLTVV.

This clonotype was detected many times. CDR3 in DNA: TGTGCCAGCACTGGGGACGCAAGGAGGGAGACCCAGTACTTC. This codes for CASTGDARRETQYF. V gene TRBV28 combines with J gene TRBJ2-5; D may be TRBD1 or TRBD2 (5 bases each). CDR1 and CDR2 from the germline V gene are MDHEN and SYDVKM. The CDR3 sequence is 14 residues long. The V gene lost 7 bases and the J gene lost 5 bases, with 17 bases spanning the gap. Complete variable domain (other parts from reference TRBV28 and TRBJ2-5): DVKVTQSSRYLVKRTGEKVFLECVQDMDHENMFWYRQDPGLGLRLIYFSYDVKMKEKGDIPEGYSVSREKKERFSLILESASTNQTSMYLCASTGDARRETQYFGPGTRLLVL.

This clonotype was counted ten times or more. This CDR3 reads CASTQGPYEQYF. CDR3 sequence (DNA): TGTGCCAGCACTCAGGGGCCGTACGAGCAGTACTTC. The genes are TRBV7-9 and TRBJ2-7; TRBD1 might be the D (6 bases). The V end lost 7 bases, the J end lost 4 bases, and 11 bases lay between the germline ends. CDR3 size: 12 residues. Germline V gene sequence: CDR1 SEHNR, CDR2 FQNEAQ (reference sequence).

This clonotype showed up many times. This chain uses TRBV5-1 with TRBJ2-1; D perhaps matches TRBD2 (6 bases). The CDR3 is made up of 15 amino acids. The germline V and J ends were trimmed by 1 base and 6 bases, with 14 bases remaining between them. The germline gives CDR1 SGHRS, CDR2 YFSETQ. CDR3 DNA sequence: TGCGCCAGCAGCTTGAGGCCGGGAGAAGCCAATGAGCAGTTCTTC. The encoded protein is CASSLRPGEANEQFF. The variable domain in full, with the rest retrieved from reference TRBV5-1 and TRBJ2-1, is KAGVTQTPRYLIKTRGQQVTLSCSPISGHRSVSWYQQTPGQGLQFLFEYFSETQRNKGNFPGRFSGRQFSNSRSEMNVSTLELGDSALYLCASSLRPGEANEQFFGPGTRLTVL.

This clonotype was recorded at least ten times. V gene TRBV28 combines with J gene TRBJ2-1; D is possibly TRBD2 (6 bases). V dropped 6 bases and J dropped 9 bases, with 21 bases sitting between them. The CDR3 runs 15 residues. The V gene's germline CDR1 is MDHEN and CDR2 SYDVKM. CDR3 nucleotide sequence: TGTGCCAGCAGAAAAGGGATAGCGGAGACGCGTGAGCAGTTCTTC. Its translation: CASRKGIAETREQFF.

This chain links TRBV20-1 with TRBJ2-1, with TRBD2 identical over 9 bases. The germline CDR1 and CDR2 sequences are DFQATT and SNEGSKA (reference sequence). V lost 5 bases, J lost 7 bases, and 12 bases stayed unmatched. This CDR3 has 15 amino acids. The CDR3 region is CSAHEGLARFNEQFF. The CDR3 DNA is TGCAGTGCTCACGAGGGACTAGCTAGGTTTAATGAGCAGTTCTTC.

This clonotype came up many times. The chain carries TRBV20-1 and TRBJ1-1; tentatively, D is TRBD1 (5 bases). The germline gives CDR1 DFQATT, CDR2 SNEGSKA (reference sequence). The germline V and J ends were trimmed by 1 base and 4 bases, with 13 bases remaining between them. The CDR3 loop spans 14 amino acids. CDR3 residues: CSARVGGIATEAFF. The CDR3 bases are TGCAGTGCTAGAGTCGGGGGGATAGCCACTGAAGCTTTCTTT.

Many counts were recorded for this clonotype. This chain joins TRBV20-1 and TRBJ2-7; 12 positions match TRBD2. The CDR3 consists of 14 residues. Germline CDR1 and CDR2: DFQATT and SNEGSKA (reference sequence). V lost 5 bases to trimming and J lost 2 bases; unmatched junction nucleotides: 4. This CDR3 reads CSAVRTSGAYEQYF. In DNA form, the CDR3 reads TGCAGTGCTGTAAGGACTAGCGGGGCCTACGAGCAGTACTTC.

The rearrangement links TRBV6-2 or TRBV6-3 to TRBJ2-1, with D uncertain. The germline CDR1 and CDR2 sequences are MNHEY and SVGEGT. V shed 5 bases and J shed 7 bases, with 12 bases lying between them. The length of the CDR3 is 13 residues. The CDR3 reads CASSPSRKNEQFF. The CDR3 coding sequence is TGTGCCAGCAGTCCTTCAAGGAAAAATGAGCAGTTCTTC.

This clonotype came up a few times. The rearrangement uses TRBV10-3 and TRBJ1-6; TRBD1 aligns across 8 bases. CDR3 size: 14 residues. CDR1 ENHRY and CDR2 SYGVKD come from the germline V gene. Germline trimming cut 6 bases from V and 10 bases from J; bases unmatched to any gene: 8. The chain's CDR3 is CAIRAGQGRSPLHF. Here the CDR3 DNA reads TGTGCCATCAGAGCAGGACAGGGACGGTCACCCCTCCACTTT.

This clonotype was observed many times. The V and J genes are TRBV25-1 and TRBJ2-5, with D perhaps matching TRBD2 (7 bases). Germline V gene data show CDR1 as MGHDK and CDR2 as SYGVNS. The length of the CDR3 is 15 residues. The V and J ends lost 0 bases and 5 bases respectively, with 13 bases between them. The CDR3 spells CASSEYNRGAETQYF. CDR3 sequence (DNA): TGTGCCAGCAGTGAATATAACCGGGGGGCTGAGACCCAGTACTTC. The entire variable domain, with the rest obtained from reference TRBV25-1 and TRBJ2-5, is as follows: EADIYQTPRYLVIGTGKKITLECSQTMGHDKMYWYQQDPGMELHLIHYSYGVNSTEKGDLSSESTVSRIRTEHFPLTLESARPSHTSQYLCASSEYNRGAETQYFGPGTRLLVL.